This T cell receptor (beta chain) was recovered during a study of blood T cell repertoires in COVID-19. At the level of the study: The origin of the acute and convalescent COVID-19 samples was the United States, Italy and Spain. Nucleic acid was either cDNA or gDNA, and it came from T cells, B-cell-depleted T cells, or PBMCs.

Trimming took off 8 bases at V and 9 bases at J, with 8 bases between the two ends. The CDR3 consists of 10 residues. Germline V CDR1 and CDR2: MNHNY, SVGAGI (reference sequence). In the authors' methods: Using reference gene primer amplification, nucleated cell counts were estimated. Assay used: immunoSEQ multiplex PCR; TCRdb lists only in-frame clones, some missing. The V and J calls and the clone size are those of that table, but D and trimming were determined from the DNA. The top ten hold 3% of the sample, which has some 350,000 clones, about 88% seen once. This TCR was sampled from a human donor in a cohort sampled during active COVID-19. The V gene is TRBV6-6, the J gene TRBJ1-3, with D possibly being TRBD1 (6 bases). The sample taken for sequencing was peripheral blood. CDR3 DNA: TGTGCCAGCTCAGGGGTCACCATATATTTT. This encodes CASSGVTIYF.